Below are 21 T cell receptor beta chains sequenced from a single sample in a study of blood T cell repertoires in COVID-19. Sequencing used immunoSEQ multiplex PCR; TCRdb keeps in-frame clones, though not all of them. There are around 260,000 clones in the sample; 89% occur only once, and less than 0.95% lies in the top ten. The sequenced sample was peripheral blood. These receptors all stem from a middle-aged woman who had recovered from COVID-19.

J is TRBJ2-3 and V is TRBV2; the D gene is possibly TRBD1 (5 bases). Germline-derived CDR1 and CDR2 are SNHLY and FYNNEI. This CDR3 is built from 15 residues. The V end was cut by 4 bases, the J end by 0 bases, with 11 bases between. The CDR3 region is CASSAQQDSTDTQYF. For the CDR3, the DNA is TGTGCCAGCAGTGCCCAACAGGATAGCACAGATACGCAGTATTTT.

The V and J genes are TRBV9 and TRBJ1-4, with D tentatively TRBD1 (6 bases). The CDR3 has 15 residues. Germline V CDR1 and CDR2: SGDLS, YYNGEE. Trimming took off 4 bases at V and 8 bases at J, with 18 bases between the two ends. The CDR3: CASSPRDTNGEKLFF. In nucleotides, the CDR3 is TGTGCCAGCAGCCCCCGGGACACCAACGGGGAAAAACTGTTTTTT.

V is TRBV6-2 or TRBV6-3 and J is TRBJ2-3; the match to TRBD2 covers 9 bases. The CDR3 covers 16 residues. Looked up from germline, CDR1 is MNHEY and CDR2 is SVGEGT. The trim removed 5 bases at V and 0 bases at J, leaving 6 bases unmatched. CDR3 sequence reads: CASSPRSGRSTDTQYF. The CDR3 nucleotides are TGTGCCAGCAGTCCCCGTAGCGGGAGAAGCACAGATACGCAGTATTTT.

The chain uses TRBV3-1 (or the pseudogene TRBV3-2) and TRBJ1-2; 8 bases are shared with TRBD1. This CDR3 is built from 15 residues. V lost 0 bases and J lost 0; bases outside the gene matches: 0. CDR1 and CDR2 (germline): LGHDT, YNNKEL (reference sequence). Here the CDR3 DNA reads TGTGCCAGCAGCCAAGAACAGGGGGCTAACTATGGCTACACCTTC. This gives the protein CASSQEQGANYGYTF.

Only one count was recorded for this clone. V is TRBV29-1 and J is TRBJ1-1; TRBD1 is a possible D gene (6 bases). The germline CDR1 and CDR2 sequences are SQVTM and ANQGSEA. This CDR3 has 11 residues. The V gene lost 5 bases and the J gene lost 3 bases, with 7 bases spanning the gap. For the CDR3, the DNA is TGCAGCGTTTACAGGGACACTGAAGCTTTCTTT. Protein: CSVYRDTEAFF.

The CDR3 spells CASSQSTGGSSGANVLTF. Written as DNA, the CDR3 is TGTGCCAGCAGCCAGTCGACAGGGGGAAGCTCTGGGGCCAACGTCCTGACTTTC. The chain uses TRBV3-1 (or the pseudogene TRBV3-2) and TRBJ2-6, with 9 positions matching TRBD1. This CDR3 region has 18 residues. Germline values: CDR1 LGHDT, CDR2 YNNKEL (reference sequence). After removal of 3 bases from V and 0 bases from J, the junction contained 6 bases not matched to a gene.

V is TRBV10-3 and J is TRBJ2-2; possible D gene TRBD1, 5 bases. CDR1 and CDR2 (germline): ENHRY, SYGVKD. This CDR3 contains 15 residues. V was shortened by 5 bases and J by 2 bases, with 12 bases between the two germline ends. CDR3 DNA sequence: TGTGCCATCAGTCAGGCCGACAGAAACACCGGGGAGCTGTTTTTT. Protein product: CAISQADRNTGELFF.

This chain joins TRBV24-1 and TRBJ2-1; D unresolved. CDR3 size: 16 residues. Trimming removed 4 bases at V and 6 bases at J, with 18 bases between. The germline gives CDR1 KGHDR, CDR2 SFDVKD. This chain's CDR3 is CATSDSDGGIINEQFF. The CDR3 DNA reads as TGTGCCACCAGTGACTCCGACGGCGGCATCATCAATGAGCAGTTCTTC.

V usage is TRBV7-3 and J usage is TRBJ2-6, with a possible D match to TRBD2 (5 bases). Germline CDR1 SGHTA, CDR2 FQGTGA. Trimming removed 1 base at V and 0 bases at J, with 7 bases between. The CDR3 spans 16 residues. The CDR3 loop is CASSLSRDSGANVLTF. The DNA of the CDR3 is TGTGCCAGCAGCTTAAGTCGGGACTCTGGGGCCAACGTCCTGACTTTC. The full variable domain, with the rest looked up from reference TRBV7-3 and TRBJ2-6, is GAGVSQTPSNKVTEKGKYVELRCDPISGHTALYWYRQSLGQGPEFLIYFQGTGAADDSGLPNDRFFAVRPEGSVSTLKIQRTERGDSAVYLCASSLSRDSGANVLTFGAGSRLTVL.

This rearrangement joins TRBV19 to TRBJ1-1, with D unclear. Trimming removed 5 bases from V and 6 bases from J, with 19 bases in between. Germline values: CDR1 LNHDA, CDR2 SQIVND (reference sequence). CDR3 size: 15 residues. The CDR3 sequence: CASSRLGSVMAEAFF. CDR3 DNA sequence: TGTGCCAGTAGTCGCCTCGGTTCGGTTATGGCTGAAGCTTTCTTT.

The chain carries TRBV11-3 and TRBJ2-3, with D possibly TRBD2 on 6 matching bases. This CDR3 comprises 16 residues. Germline V lookup: CDR1 SGHNT, CDR2 YENEEA. V lost 0 bases and J 4 bases, leaving 14 bases between the germline ends. CDR3 sequence (DNA): TGTGCCAGCAGCTTAGATTGGACGGGAGATTCAGATACGCAGTATTTT. It encodes CASSLDWTGDSDTQYF.

The chain joins TRBV18 to TRBJ1-3, with unresolved D. Germline assignment: CDR1 KGHSH and CDR2 LQKENI. This CDR3 has 13 residues. V lost 3 bases and J 6 bases, leaving 9 bases between the germline ends. CDR3: CASSPSIENTIYF. The CDR3 DNA reads as TGTGCCAGCTCACCTAGTATTGAAAACACCATATATTTT.

V gene TRBV5-1 combines with J gene TRBJ2-1; 7 bases map to TRBD1. The V gene's germline CDR1 is SGHRS and CDR2 YFSETQ. The CDR3 spans 15 residues. Trimming removed 4 bases from V and 0 bases from J; junction bases left unmatched: 4. The CDR3 is CASSPGTASYNEQFF. The CDR3 DNA is TGCGCCAGCAGCCCTGGGACAGCCTCCTACAATGAGCAGTTCTTC.

In its sample, this clone was seen once. The rearrangement uses TRBV5-8 and TRBJ1-5; TRBD1 might be the D (6 bases). The germline V gene has CDR1 SGHTS and CDR2 YDEGEE. The length of the CDR3 is 15 residues. V was trimmed by 0 bases and J by 6 bases, leaving 13 bases between them. Written as DNA, the CDR3 is TGTGCCAGCAGCTTGGCCGGCGGGGGCGGTCAGCCCCAGCATTTT. Residues: CASSLAGGGGQPQHF.

This clone was recorded only once. The chain uses TRBV2 and TRBJ2-7; 7 nucleotides agree with TRBD1. Germline-derived CDR1 and CDR2 are SNHLY and FYNNEI. The V gene end was trimmed by 8 bases and the J gene end by 5 bases; junction bases not matched to a gene: 12. CDR3 length: 14 residues. CDR3 region: CASLGTDRVDEQYF. The CDR3, as DNA: TGTGCCAGCCTGGGGACAGATAGGGTCGACGAGCAGTACTTC.

In its sample, this clone was seen a few times. Other DNA sequences in this specimen translate into the identical CDR3. The rearrangement links TRBV12-3 or TRBV12-4 to TRBJ1-1; no firm D call. The CDR3 is 13 amino acids. Trimming removed 3 bases at V and 2 bases at J, with 7 bases between. In nucleotides, the CDR3 is TGTGCCAGCAGTTTGCGGAGTAACACTGAAGCTTTCTTT. The encoded protein is CASSLRSNTEAFF.

The chain recombines TRBV19 with TRBJ1-1; 7 bases are shared with TRBD1. With V trimmed by 7 bases and J by 4 bases, 3 bases remained unmatched. The CDR3 length is 12 residues. Germline CDR1 is LNHDA and CDR2 is SQIVND (reference sequence). The DNA of the CDR3 is TGTGCCAGTATCCAGGGGGGCACTGAAGCTTTCTTT. It encodes CASIQGGTEAFF.

The chain uses TRBV7-8 and TRBJ2-5; D not certain. This CDR3 contains 17 residues. Germline lookup yields CDR1 SGHVS and CDR2 FQNEAQ. V dropped 1 base and J dropped 0 bases, with 15 bases sitting between them. CDR3 coding DNA: TGTGCCAGCAGCTTAGTGTCGCAAGCCCGATACCAAGAGACCCAGTACTTC. Translating gives CASSLVSQARYQETQYF.

The chain carries TRBV6-1 and TRBJ2-7; D is unclear. Germline CDR1 reads MNHNS; CDR2 reads SASEGT. V was trimmed by 3 bases and J by 0 bases, leaving 12 bases between them. The CDR3 runs to 15 residues. CDR3 region: CASSEGAGTSYEQYF. The DNA of the CDR3 is TGTGCCAGCAGTGAGGGCGCAGGCACCTCCTACGAGCAGTACTTC.

The V call is TRBV27, the J call TRBJ2-5, with 7 nucleotides matching TRBD1. Trimming cost V 2 bases and J 1 base; bases outside gene matches: 4. The germline V gene encodes CDR1 MNHEY and CDR2 SMNVEV (reference sequence). The CDR3 consists of 15 residues. The DNA for the CDR3 is TGTGCCAGCAGTTTAACCCGACAGGGCCAAGAGACCCAGTACTTC. Amino acid sequence: CASSLTRQGQETQYF.

The chain has TRBV27 and TRBJ2-7, with D possibly TRBD2 on 7 matching bases. The length of the CDR3 is 14 residues. CDR1 and CDR2 (germline): MNHEY, SMNVEV (reference sequence). V was cut by 3 bases and J by 1 base, with 10 bases left in between. DNA of the CDR3: TGTGCCAGCAGTTTTGAGGGGGGGTCCTACGAGCAGTACTTC. Translation gives CASSFEGGSYEQYF.